The 26 T cell receptor beta chains in this list originate from one sample, sequenced in a study of blood T cell repertoires in COVID-19. Here immunoSEQ multiplex PCR was the method, and the copy in TCRdb shows in-frame clones only, minus some. The table has roughly 190,000 clones, around 83% seen once. Sequencing was performed on peripheral blood. The origin of the receptors is an older woman with acute or convalescent COVID-19.

This CDR3 is CASSQIQGARETQYF. The CDR3 region has the DNA TGTGCCAGCAGTCAGATACAGGGCGCCCGGGAGACCCAGTACTTC. The gene calls are TRBV6-6 and TRBJ2-5; D may be TRBD1 (6 bases). Deletions cut 5 bases from V and 5 bases from J, with 18 bases between. The CDR3 runs 15 residues. Per the germline V gene, CDR1 is MNHNY and CDR2 is SVGAGI (reference sequence).

The chain carries TRBV28 and TRBJ2-5; 7 positions match TRBD2. This CDR3 comprises 14 residues. Germline CDR1 MDHEN, CDR2 SYDVKM. Losses at the gene ends were 6 bases for V and 4 bases for J; bases not matched to a gene: 8. The CDR3 nucleotides read TGTGCCAGCAGACCTGGCGGGAGTGGAGAGACCCAGTACTTC. This codes for CASRPGGSGETQYF. The full variable domain, with the rest looked up from reference TRBV28 and TRBJ2-5, is DVKVTQSSRYLVKRTGEKVFLECVQDMDHENMFWYRQDPGLGLRLIYFSYDVKMKEKGDIPEGYSVSREKKERFSLILESASTNQTSMYLCASRPGGSGETQYFGPGTRLLVL.

This clone was counted a few times. The rearrangement uses TRBV18 and TRBJ2-7; 7 bases match TRBD2. Germline lookup yields CDR1 KGHSH and CDR2 LQKENI. The CDR3 has 14 amino acids. The junction had 10 bases not matched to a gene; V was cut back by 4 bases and J by 7 bases. The CDR3, as DNA: TGTGCCAGCTCACGACTCGGACTAGTGGGGGAGCAGTACTTC. It is translated as CASSRLGLVGEQYF.

The chain combines TRBV11-3 with TRBJ2-7, with a tentative D call TRBD2 (5 bases). V lost 5 bases and J 0 bases, leaving 14 bases between the germline ends. Germline V gene data show CDR1 as SGHNT and CDR2 as YENEEA. The CDR3 length is 15 residues. CDR3 in amino acids: CASSPGLAHSYEQYV. CDR3 DNA sequence: TGTGCCAGCAGCCCTGGCCTAGCCCACTCCTACGAGCAGTACGTC.

The chain employs TRBV6-5 and TRBJ1-5, with 9 bases matching TRBD1. In germline, CDR1 is MNHEY, CDR2 SVGAGI. The ends lost 6 bases at V and 4 bases at J; junction bases unmatched: 7. The CDR3 is made up of 15 amino acids. The CDR3 spells CASRPGQGWNQPQHF. The CDR3 DNA is TGTGCCAGCAGACCGGGACAGGGTTGGAATCAGCCCCAGCATTTT.

The chain joins TRBV11-1 to TRBJ2-1, with 13 nucleotides matching TRBD2. Per the germline V gene, CDR1 is SGHAT and CDR2 is FQDESV (reference sequence). V gave up 5 bases and J gave up 10 bases; unmatched junction bases: 2. The CDR3 runs 13 residues. The CDR3 DNA reads TGTGCCAGCAGCACGGGACTAGCGGGAGAGCAGTTCTTC. As protein: CASSTGLAGEQFF.

This chain uses TRBV4-2 with TRBJ1-6; 7 bases match TRBD1. Germline V gene data show CDR1 as LGHNA and CDR2 as YNFKEQ. V lost 4 bases to trimming and J lost 9 bases; unmatched junction nucleotides: 0. This CDR3 spans 12 amino acids. CDR3 loop: CASSPGGSPLHF. The DNA for the CDR3 is TGTGCCAGCAGCCCAGGGGGTTCACCCCTCCACTTT.

This clone came up a few times. The chain recombines TRBV11-3 with TRBJ2-1; D not certain. This CDR3 is built from 13 residues. V lost 0 bases to trimming and J lost 7 bases, with 7 bases between them. CDR1 SGHNT and CDR2 YENEEA come from the germline V gene. The CDR3: CASSLDRSNEQFF. CDR3 nucleotides: TGTGCCAGCAGCTTAGACAGGTCAAATGAGCAGTTCTTC.

V gene TRBV3-1 (or the pseudogene TRBV3-2) combines with J gene TRBJ2-5; D may be TRBD2 (5 bases). The germline V gene has CDR1 LGHDT and CDR2 YNNKEL (reference sequence). The length of the CDR3 is 13 residues. Trimming stripped 7 bases from V and 4 bases from J, with 13 bases between. Here the CDR3 reads CASIRRGGETQYF. DNA of the CDR3: TGTGCCAGCATCCGTCGCGGAGGAGAGACCCAGTACTTC.

This chain uses TRBV2 with TRBJ1-1; D perhaps matches TRBD1 (6 bases). The CDR3 extends over 13 amino acids. Germline CDR1 SNHLY, CDR2 FYNNEI. V lost 5 bases to trimming and J lost 1 base, with 8 bases between them. The CDR3 region is CASSSGQNTEAFF. CDR3 in DNA: TGTGCCAGCAGTTCGGGACAGAACACTGAAGCTTTCTTT.

This clone was counted a single time. The rearrangement joins TRBV9 to TRBJ2-1; D may be TRBD2 (5 bases). This CDR3 spans 17 amino acids. Germline-derived CDR1 and CDR2 are SGDLS and YYNGEE. The V end was cut by 0 bases, the J end by 0 bases, with 13 bases between. The DNA of the CDR3 is TGTGCCAGCAGCGTAGCTGCTAGCTCGAGCTCCTACAATGAGCAGTTCTTC. Protein: CASSVAASSSSYNEQFF.

This CDR3 reads CASSHSAGDTQYF. The CDR3, as DNA: TGTGCCAGCAGCCATTCCGCGGGAGATACGCAGTATTTT. The chain links TRBV12-3 or TRBV12-4 to TRBJ2-3; weak D call: TRBD2 (5 bases). Trimming shortened V by 6 bases and J by 5 bases, and 12 bases separated the two germline ends. The CDR3 sequence is 13 residues long.

The rearrangement joins TRBV4-1 to TRBJ2-1, with TRBD2 matching 9 bases. The V gene's germline CDR1 is MGHRA and CDR2 YSYEKL. The J segment lost 8 bases and the V segment lost 1 base, leaving 9 bases of the junction unmatched. The CDR3 runs 16 residues. The DNA for the CDR3 is TGCGCCAGCAGCCAAGTGCCGGGCGGGAGGGGGGATGAGCAGTTCTTC. It translates to CASSQVPGGRGDEQFF.

Regarding this clone: Mismatch with germline at one junction end may stem from a read error. The V call is TRBV7-7, the J call TRBJ2-1, with 9 bases aligning to TRBD2. There are 15 residues in the CDR3. The germline CDR1 and CDR2 sequences are SSHAT and FNYEAQ (reference sequence). The CDR3 protein is CASSLAGAGYNEQFF. The CDR3 bases are TGTGCTAGCAGCTTAGCGGGAGCTGGGTACAATGAGCAGTTCTTC.

This chain joins TRBV4-1 and TRBJ1-3; 7 bases fit TRBD1. Germline CDR1 and CDR2: MGHRA and YSYEKL. CDR3 length: 16 residues. V shed 0 bases and J 0 bases; nucleotides not matched to a gene: 2. The CDR3 DNA is TGCGCCAGCAGCCAAGAGGGACAGATCTCTGGAAACACCATATATTTT. Amino acids: CASSQEGQISGNTIYF.

This chain's CDR3 is CASSLIQGRHQPQHF. The CDR3 region has the DNA TGTGCCAGCAGCCTCATACAGGGGAGGCATCAGCCCCAGCATTTT. The rearrangement joins TRBV7-8 to TRBJ1-5; 7 positions agree with TRBD1. Germline V lookup: CDR1 SGHVS, CDR2 FQNEAQ. The CDR3 is 15 residues long. V gave up 5 bases and J gave up 5 bases; unmatched junction bases: 9.

This clone came up once. V gene TRBV11-2 combines with J gene TRBJ2-3; D unclear. Trimming shortened V by 1 base and J by 2 bases, and 10 bases separated the two germline ends. Germline V CDR1 and CDR2: SGHAT, FQNNGV. The CDR3 sequence is 15 residues long. CDR3 in DNA: TGTGCCAGCAGCTTAGTACCACAGATCACAGATACGCAGTATTTT. This translates into CASSLVPQITDTQYF.

The CDR3 here is CASSVGAGDKQETQYF. CDR3 nucleotides: TGTGCCAGCAGCGTAGGGGCCGGGGACAAGCAAGAGACCCAGTACTTC. This rearrangement joins TRBV9 to TRBJ2-5; D is possibly TRBD1 (6 bases). The V and J ends lost 0 bases and 2 bases respectively, with 14 bases between them. The CDR3 has 16 residues. CDR1 is SGDLS and CDR2 is YYNGEE in the germline V gene.

This clone was observed a few times. The chain uses TRBV2 and TRBJ1-1; no clear D gene. This CDR3 contains 14 residues. Germline lookup yields CDR1 SNHLY and CDR2 FYNNEI. Deletions cut 4 bases from V and 4 bases from J, with 13 bases between. The CDR3 loop is CASSGYFLSTEAFF. DNA for the CDR3: TGTGCCAGCAGTGGATACTTTCTGAGCACTGAAGCTTTCTTT.

The chain joins TRBV12-3 or TRBV12-4 to TRBJ2-1; no clear D. CDR3 length equals 11 residues. Deletions cut 5 bases from V and 15 bases from J, with 14 bases between. The CDR3 DNA is TGTGCCAGCAGTAATCTTGAGTATCGGTTCTTC. Translated: CASSNLEYRFF.

The chain links TRBV7-3 to TRBJ2-3; TRBD2 agrees at 9 bases. Germline V gene lookup returns CDR1 SGHTA and CDR2 FQGTGA. V gave up 2 bases and J gave up 1 base; unmatched junction bases: 7. CDR3 size: 17 residues. The CDR3 loop reads CASSLQLAGPGTDTQYF. CDR3 DNA: TGTGCCAGCAGCTTACAACTAGCGGGCCCCGGCACAGATACGCAGTATTTT.

The chain links TRBV25-1 to TRBJ1-4; the D is unclear. The V and J ends lost 2 bases and 3 bases respectively, with 10 bases between them. The germline V gene has CDR1 MGHDK and CDR2 SYGVNS. CDR3 length equals 15 residues. The CDR3 nucleotides are TGTGCCAGCAGTGAAGGAGGAATTGCTAATGAAAAACTGTTTTTT. The encoded protein is CASSEGGIANEKLFF.

This chain joins TRBV6-5 and TRBJ1-1; D gene uncertain. The V gene lost 0 bases and the J gene lost 4 bases, with 12 bases spanning the gap. CDR3 length equals 15 residues. The germline CDR1 and CDR2 sequences are MNHEY and SVGAGI. The CDR3, as DNA: TGTGCCAGCAGTTACTCGCGGGGTTCGGGCACTGAAGCTTTCTTT. Its protein is CASSYSRGSGTEAFF.

The chain couples TRBV5-1 to TRBJ1-2; a weak D match, TRBD1 (6 bases). The V gene's germline CDR1 is SGHRS and CDR2 YFSETQ. The length of the CDR3 is 16 residues. V dropped 1 base and J dropped 5 bases, with 18 bases sitting between them. The CDR3, as DNA: TGCGCCAGCAGCTTGACCTACCGGGACATAAATTATGGCTACACCTTC. Amino acids: CASSLTYRDINYGYTF.

In this sample, this clone turned up a few times. In DNA form, the CDR3 reads TGTGCCACCAGCAGGACAGGGGTGGACGAGCAGTACGTC. It encodes CATSRTGVDEQYV. The V and J genes are TRBV15 and TRBJ2-7; TRBD1 matches 8 bases. This CDR3 contains 13 residues. Germline CDR1 is LNHNV and CDR2 is YYDKDF (reference sequence). The V gene end was trimmed by 3 bases and the J gene end by 5 bases; junction bases not matched to a gene: 3.

CDR3 in DNA: TGTGCCAGCAGCCTCCGGACAGGGAACACAGATACGCAGTATTTT. Amino acid sequence: CASSLRTGNTDTQYF. The J gene is TRBJ2-3, the V gene TRBV3-1 (or the pseudogene TRBV3-2), with 8 nucleotides matching TRBD1. Trimming cost V 4 bases and J 2 bases; bases outside gene matches: 5. The CDR3 extends over 15 amino acids. From germline, CDR1 is LGHDT and CDR2 YNNKEL (reference sequence).